Listed here are 17 T cell receptor beta chains from one sample, sequenced in a study of PD-L1 blockade in urothelial cancer. Time point here: peripheral blood 6 weeks after treatment start. Some clones are missing from TCRdb's copy, which holds only in-frame ones; the method was immunoSEQ multiplex PCR. Of about 120,000 clones listed, roughly 88% are singletons. Specimen: PBMCs, collected around atezolizumab (anti-PD-L1) treatment. These receptors all stem from a man aged 50 or older with urothelial cancer.

This clone was observed once. V gene TRBV11-2 combines with J gene TRBJ1-5, with D hard to call. The CDR3 is 14 amino acids. With 1 base removed from V and 0 bases from J, the gap between germline ends came to 4 bases. Germline CDR1 SGHAT, CDR2 FQNNGV. CDR3 loop: CASSLGNSNQPQHF. CDR3 sequence (DNA): TGTGCCAGCAGCTTAGGTAATAGCAATCAGCCCCAGCATTTT. The full variable domain, with the rest looked up from reference TRBV11-2 and TRBJ1-5, is EAGVAQSPRYKIIEKRQSVAFWCNPISGHATLYWYQQILGQGPKLLIQFQNNGVVDDSQLPKDRFSAERLKGVDSTLKIQPAKLEDSAVYLCASSLGNSNQPQHFGDGTRLSIL.

This chain uses TRBV28 with TRBJ2-7, with D hard to call. This CDR3 region has 15 residues. The germline CDR1 and CDR2 sequences are MDHEN and SYDVKM. With 2 bases removed from V and 2 bases from J, the gap between germline ends came to 13 bases. CDR3 nucleotides: TGTGCCAGCAGTTTACGGGTTTCTTACCCCTACGAGCAGTACTTC. Amino acids: CASSLRVSYPYEQYF.

The chain combines TRBV18 with TRBJ2-7; a possible D gene is TRBD1 (7 bases). V lost 3 bases, J lost 6 bases, and 12 bases lay in between. Germline CDR1 reads KGHSH; CDR2 reads LQKENI. The CDR3 covers 13 residues. The CDR3 spells CASSPVQGGEQYF. DNA of the CDR3: TGTGCCAGCTCACCGGTCCAGGGGGGCGAGCAGTACTTC. Filled out from reference TRBV18 and TRBJ2-7, the complete variable domain reads NAGVMQNPRHLVRRRGQEARLRCSPMKGHSHVYWYRQLPEEGLKFMVYLQKENIIDESGMPKERFSAEFPKEGPSILRIQQVVRGDSAAYFCASSPVQGGEQYFGPGTRLTVT.

The rearrangement joins TRBV5-1 to TRBJ2-1, with TRBD2 as a possible D gene (6 bases). Trimming removed 5 bases from V and 12 bases from J, with 21 bases in between. Germline loops: CDR1 SGHRS, CDR2 YFSETQ. The CDR3 runs 14 residues. The CDR3 DNA reads TGCGCCAGCAGGCCGGGGTCTAGCGCAACGCGGCAGTTCTTC. Translation gives CASRPGSSATRQFF.

V and J are TRBV28 and TRBJ1-5; tentatively, D is TRBD1 (6 bases). CDR1 is MDHEN, CDR2 SYDVKM, per germline. This CDR3 is 16 amino acids long. Trimming removed 3 bases at V and 5 bases at J, with 17 bases between. The CDR3 spells CASSLVTSGAYQPQHF. The CDR3, as DNA: TGTGCCAGCAGTTTGGTAACCTCAGGGGCCTATCAGCCCCAGCATTTT.

V is TRBV30 and J is TRBJ2-3; maybe TRBD1 (5 bases). This CDR3 is 13 amino acids long. V shed 4 bases and J shed 2 bases, with 10 bases lying between them. Germline CDR1 is GTSNPN and CDR2 is SVGIG (reference sequence). The CDR3 reads CAWNRLATDTQYF. DNA of the CDR3: TGTGCCTGGAACAGGTTGGCCACAGATACGCAGTATTTT.

This clone was recorded only once. This chain links TRBV29-1 with TRBJ2-1; D is ambiguous. V was pared by 2 bases and J by 9 bases, with 14 bases between. Germline CDR1 SQVTM, CDR2 ANQGSEA. The CDR3 covers 13 residues. CDR3 DNA sequence: TGCAGCGTTGAACGGGTTAGCTCGGGTGAGCAGTTCTTC. Its translation is CSVERVSSGEQFF.

The chain carries TRBV2 and TRBJ2-7; unclear D gene. The CDR3 sequence is 12 residues long. Looked up from germline, CDR1 is SNHLY and CDR2 is FYNNEI. The ends were cut back, 10 bases at V and 2 bases at J, with 12 bases in the middle. CDR3 DNA sequence: TGTGCCACAGGCCCAAACCCCTACGAGCAGTACTTC. This encodes CATGPNPYEQYF.

Turning to this clone: Other DNA sequences in this sample translate to the same CDR3. V is TRBV28 and J is TRBJ1-5; D unclear. Germline values: CDR1 MDHEN, CDR2 SYDVKM. There are 13 residues in the CDR3. The V end was cut by 5 bases, the J end by 0 bases, with 5 bases between. CDR3 in amino acids: CASSINSNQPQHF. DNA for the CDR3: TGTGCCAGCAGTATAAATAGCAATCAGCCCCAGCATTTT. Looking up the rest from reference TRBV28 and TRBJ1-5 gives the full variable domain: DVKVTQSSRYLVKRTGEKVFLECVQDMDHENMFWYRQDPGLGLRLIYFSYDVKMKEKGDIPEGYSVSREKKERFSLILESASTNQTSMYLCASSINSNQPQHFGDGTRLSIL.

CDR3 loop: CASRWGGVYNEQFF. The CDR3 nucleotides are TGTGCCAGCAGATGGGGCGGGGTCTACAATGAGCAGTTCTTC. The genes are TRBV28 and TRBJ2-1, with D perhaps matching TRBD2 (6 bases). V was clipped by 6 bases and J by 3 bases, with 12 bases between them. This CDR3 has 14 amino acids. The germline CDR1 and CDR2 sequences are MDHEN and SYDVKM. The complete variable domain, with remaining parts taken from reference TRBV28 and TRBJ2-1, reads DVKVTQSSRYLVKRTGEKVFLECVQDMDHENMFWYRQDPGLGLRLIYFSYDVKMKEKGDIPEGYSVSREKKERFSLILESASTNQTSMYLCASRWGGVYNEQFFGPGTRLTVL.

The rearrangement joins TRBV9 to TRBJ2-3; 14 bases match TRBD2. Unmatched junction bases numbered 7, after V lost 3 bases and J lost 7 bases. The CDR3 consists of 16 residues. Germline values: CDR1 SGDLS, CDR2 YYNGEE. The CDR3 bases are TGTGCCAGCAGCGAGACTAGCGGGAGGGGGCCTAATACGCAGTATTTT. Amino acids: CASSETSGRGPNTQYF. Looking up the rest from reference TRBV9 and TRBJ2-3 gives the full variable domain: DSGVTQTPKHLITATGQRVTLRCSPRSGDLSVYWYQQSLDQGLQFLIQYYNGEERAKGNILERFSAQQFPDLHSELNLSSLELGDSALYFCASSETSGRGPNTQYFGPGTRLTVL.

The chain is built from TRBV19 and TRBJ1-1, with 7 nucleotides matching TRBD1. CDR3 size: 14 residues. V trimming: 7 bases; J trimming: 1 base; junction bases outside the gene matches: 6. In germline, CDR1 is LNHDA, CDR2 SQIVND (reference sequence). The CDR3 protein is CASTSTGKNTEAFF. The CDR3, as DNA: TGTGCCAGTACTTCGACAGGGAAGAACACTGAAGCTTTCTTT.

The rearrangement joins TRBV6-1 to TRBJ2-3; D gene ambiguous. The CDR3 runs to 14 residues. V gave up 3 bases and J gave up 2 bases, with 9 bases separating them. Germline-derived CDR1 and CDR2 are MNHNS and SASEGT. Written as DNA, the CDR3 is TGTGCCAGCAGTGACTCGCGGTTCACAGATACGCAGTATTTT. Translation gives CASSDSRFTDTQYF.

This clone occurred a few times. The rearrangement uses TRBV4-2 and TRBJ1-2, with D uncertain. Germline CDR1 and CDR2: LGHNA and YNFKEQ. The CDR3 consists of 16 residues. V was clipped by 0 bases and J by 0 bases, with 11 bases between them. Here the CDR3 reads CASSQEANSPNYGYTF. The CDR3 DNA is TGTGCCAGCAGCCAAGAAGCGAATTCGCCTAACTATGGCTACACCTTC.

The rearrangement joins TRBV7-2 to TRBJ1-5; a possible D gene is TRBD1 (6 bases). Germline V gene sequence: CDR1 SGHTA, CDR2 FQGNSA. V shed 6 bases and J shed 3 bases, with 12 bases lying between them. The CDR3 loop spans 14 amino acids. The CDR3 sequence is CASSSQGINQPQHF. CDR3 sequence (DNA): TGTGCCAGCAGTTCACAGGGAATCAATCAGCCCCAGCATTTT.

This clone was seen once. V is TRBV5-4 and J is TRBJ2-3, with D possibly matching TRBD2 (6 bases). V was cut by 3 bases and J by 12 bases, with 17 bases left in between. CDR3 length equals 13 residues. CDR1 is SGHNT and CDR2 is YYREEE in the germline V gene (reference sequence). In nucleotides, the CDR3 is TGTGCCAGCAGCTGGGGGGATGAACTAGTACAGTATTTT. Translated: CASSWGDELVQYF.

This clone was seen a single time. The chain joins TRBV15 to TRBJ1-5; unclear D gene. The CDR3 is 14 amino acids. V dropped 1 base and J dropped 3 bases, with 7 bases sitting between them. Germline V gene sequence: CDR1 LNHNV, CDR2 YYDKDF (reference sequence). The CDR3 loop reads CATSRGQNNQPQHF. The DNA of the CDR3 is TGTGCCACCAGCAGAGGCCAGAACAATCAGCCCCAGCATTTT.